The present entry profiles one TCR beta chain with its context. CDR1 SGHRS and CDR2 YFSETQ come from the germline V gene. The CDR3 covers 14 residues. Trimming stripped 1 base from V and 1 base from J, with 8 bases between. TCRdb keeps only in-frame clones here, not all; method: immunoSEQ multiplex PCR. In the table there are some 25,000 clones, less than 90% of which are singletons. Those enrolled in Seattle joined during active infection and were followed longitudinally afterward. The sample belongs to a study of blood T cell repertoires in COVID-19. At the level of the study: Sites in the United States, Italy and Spain provided acute and convalescent COVID-19 samples. In each case, the material was cDNA or gDNA derived from T cells, B-cell-depleted T cells, or PBMCs.

The material sequenced was peripheral blood. V and J are TRBV5-1 and TRBJ1-1, with D hard to call. The TCR was taken from a man between 65 and 80 years old with COVID-19, enrolled during active disease. The CDR3 loop is CASSLIAENTEAFF. In nucleotides, the CDR3 is TGCGCCAGCAGCTTGATCGCAGAGAACACTGAAGCTTTCTTT.